A single sample gave rise to the 25 T cell receptor beta chains below, sequenced in a study of a mutant IDH1 vaccine in newly diagnosed glioma. Time point specified: baseline, week 1 (first vaccination visit). Treatment of the sample: pre-vaccination baseline after standard-of-care therapy. Assay used: immunoSEQ multiplex PCR; TCRdb lists only in-frame clones, some missing. Of about 33,000 clones detected, approximately 90% appear once; the ten largest clones hold about 4.9%. Sequencing was performed on PBMCs, taken from a glioma patient treated with radiotherapy, temozolomide or both. All receptors derive from a woman aged 40 to 50 with glioma.

The rearrangement joins TRBV30 to TRBJ2-3, with D possibly TRBD1 on 5 matching bases. CDR3 length: 15 residues. Germline V gene data show CDR1 as GTSNPN and CDR2 as SVGIG (reference sequence). Trimming left V 1 base short and J 1 base short, with 12 bases between. CDR3 bases: TGTGCCTGGAGTGGGTGGGGCATAGGCACAGATACGCAGTATTTT. Its protein product is CAWSGWGIGTDTQYF.

This sequence joins TRBV19 and TRBJ2-2, with 11 nucleotides matching TRBD1. Trimming took 5 bases from V and 5 from J; bases not matched to a gene: 4. Germline V gene lookup returns CDR1 LNHDA and CDR2 SQIVND (reference sequence). The CDR3 covers 15 residues. The CDR3 DNA follows: TGTGCCAGTAGTCCTGGACAGGGGGCTACCGGGGAGCTGTTTTTT. It codes for CASSPGQGATGELFF.

This sequence joins TRBV5-1 and TRBJ2-2, with D possibly matching TRBD1 (6 bases). The CDR3 runs 16 residues. Germline V CDR1 and CDR2: SGHRS, YFSETQ. Trimming cost V 1 base and J 5 bases, with 15 bases left between them. The chain's CDR3 is CASSLFAGVETGELFF. DNA of the CDR3: TGCGCCAGCAGCTTGTTCGCAGGGGTTGAGACCGGGGAGCTGTTTTTT.

This clone has only one observation. The V gene is TRBV10-3, the J gene TRBJ2-7, with D possibly TRBD1 on 6 matching bases. The V gene's germline CDR1 is ENHRY and CDR2 SYGVKD. With 3 bases removed from V and 6 bases from J, the gap between germline ends came to 15 bases. The CDR3 contains 14 residues. CDR3 nucleotides: TGTGCCATCAGTGAAGCAAGACAGGCGCTCGAGCAGTACTTC. Amino acids: CAISEARQALEQYF.

This chain uses TRBV5-4 with TRBJ1-5, with D perhaps matching TRBD1 (5 bases). The V end lost 4 bases, the J end lost 1 base, and 12 bases lay between the germline ends. Germline values: CDR1 SGHNT, CDR2 YYREEE (reference sequence). The CDR3 is made up of 15 amino acids. CDR3 DNA: TGTGCCAGCAGCCCGGGACCGAGAAGCAATCAGCCCCAGCATTTT. It yields the protein CASSPGPRSNQPQHF. The complete variable domain, with remaining parts taken from reference TRBV5-4 and TRBJ1-5, reads ETGVTQSPTHLIKTRGQQVTLRCSSQSGHNTVSWYQQALGQGPQFIFQYYREEENGRGNFPPRFSGLQFPNYSSELNVNALELDDSALYLCASSPGPRSNQPQHFGDGTRLSIL.

This sequence joins TRBV5-4 and TRBJ1-2, with 7 bases identical to TRBD1. Unmatched junction bases numbered 4, after V lost 3 bases and J lost 2 bases. Germline V gene data show CDR1 as SGHNT and CDR2 as YYREEE (reference sequence). The CDR3 runs to 14 residues. Written as DNA, the CDR3 is TGTGCCAGCAGCTCGGGGACAGCCAACTATGGCTACACCTTC. Amino acid sequence: CASSSGTANYGYTF.

V gene TRBV5-1 combines with J gene TRBJ1-2, with D perhaps TRBD1 (6 bases). The germline gives CDR1 SGHRS, CDR2 YFSETQ. The V end lost 0 bases, the J end lost 7 bases, and 19 bases lay between the germline ends. The length of the CDR3 is 16 residues. CDR3 DNA: TGCGCCAGCAGCTTGGAGGAGGGGGGGCCTTCAAGTGGCTACACCTTC. Its translation is CASSLEEGGPSSGYTF.

The rearrangement uses TRBV19 and TRBJ1-1; TRBD1 might be the D (5 bases). V was clipped by 6 bases and J by 2 bases, with 19 bases between them. CDR3 length equals 16 residues. The germline CDR1 and CDR2 sequences are LNHDA and SQIVND (reference sequence). In DNA, the CDR3 is TGTGCCAGTAGCCCCCTCAGGGACCGAGGAAACACTGAAGCTTTCTTT. Its protein product is CASSPLRDRGNTEAFF.

The chain recombines TRBV20-1 with TRBJ1-3; D uncertain. Trimming shortened V by 6 bases and J by 4 bases, and 7 bases separated the two germline ends. CDR1 is DFQATT, CDR2 SNEGSKA, per germline (reference sequence). The CDR3 runs 11 residues. CDR3 nucleotides: TGCAGTGCCCGGGCGGGAAACACCATATATTTT. This gives the protein CSARAGNTIYF.

This clone was recorded once. The gene calls are TRBV14 and TRBJ1-3; D not certain. Germline V gene lookup returns CDR1 SGHDN and CDR2 FVKESK. This CDR3 is built from 13 residues. Trimming left V 1 base short and J 4 bases short, with 5 bases between. The CDR3 here is CASSQGLGNTIYF. The CDR3 DNA reads TGTGCCAGCAGCCAAGGACTCGGAAACACCATATATTTT.

The chain combines TRBV5-1 with TRBJ2-7; the match to TRBD2 covers 8 bases. The CDR3 is 17 amino acids. V trimming: 1 base; J trimming: 6 bases; junction bases outside the gene matches: 15. The germline V gene has CDR1 SGHRS and CDR2 YFSETQ. Written as DNA, the CDR3 is TGCGCCAGCAGCTTGTTGGCTCGGGGGGGGTGGACTACCGAGCAGTACTTC. Translation gives CASSLLARGGWTTEQYF.

This sequence joins TRBV29-1 and TRBJ2-1; 11 bases are a match to TRBD2. The germline V gene encodes CDR1 SQVTM and CDR2 ANQGSEA. V lost 5 bases and J lost 6; bases outside the gene matches: 3. This CDR3 region has 13 residues. CDR3 sequence reads: CSVKGLAANEQFF. The CDR3 DNA follows: TGCAGCGTTAAGGGACTAGCGGCCAATGAGCAGTTCTTC.

The rearrangement joins TRBV25-1 to TRBJ2-7; D gene uncertain. The CDR3 covers 12 residues. The V gene's germline CDR1 is MGHDK and CDR2 SYGVNS. The V end lost 6 bases, the J end lost 0 bases, and 6 bases lay between the germline ends. The CDR3 protein is CASRGSSYEQYF. The CDR3 DNA sequence: TGTGCCAGCAGGGGTTCCTCCTACGAGCAGTACTTC.

This sequence joins TRBV5-1 and TRBJ1-6; D is unresolved. Trimming stripped 0 bases from V and 8 bases from J, with 12 bases between. CDR3 size: 15 residues. Germline V gives CDR1 SGHRS, CDR2 YFSETQ. The CDR3 DNA reads TGCGCCAGCAGCTTGGGAAGAGTGATGGATTCACCCCTCCACTTT. Residues: CASSLGRVMDSPLHF.

The rearrangement uses TRBV7-2 and TRBJ1-5; TRBD1 aligns across 8 bases. From germline, CDR1 is SGHTA and CDR2 FQGNSA. The CDR3 consists of 15 residues. Trimming cost V 5 bases and J 6 bases; bases outside gene matches: 9. The CDR3 loop is CASSPDRASSQPQHF. The CDR3, as DNA: TGTGCCAGCAGCCCGGACAGGGCGTCCAGTCAGCCCCAGCATTTT.

The J gene is TRBJ2-1, the V gene TRBV28; TRBD2 is a possible D gene (5 bases). Trimming pared 3 bases from V and 3 bases from J, leaving 15 bases between. The V gene's germline CDR1 is MDHEN and CDR2 SYDVKM. The CDR3 runs 16 residues. In DNA, the CDR3 is TGTGCCAGCAGTTTTAGTACGGGTGACTACTACAATGAGCAGTTCTTC. Translating gives CASSFSTGDYYNEQFF.

This clone was seen once. This sequence joins TRBV19 and TRBJ2-3; 8 bases are a match to TRBD2. Germline V gives CDR1 LNHDA, CDR2 SQIVND (reference sequence). The length of the CDR3 is 15 residues. The trim removed 5 bases at V and 2 bases at J, leaving 6 bases unmatched. The CDR3 nucleotides are TGTGCCAGTAGTCCCCGCGGGGGGACCACAGATACGCAGTATTTT. This translates into CASSPRGGTTDTQYF. Full variable domain (missing parts from reference TRBV19 and TRBJ2-3): DGGITQSPKYLFRKEGQNVTLSCEQNLNHDAMYWYRQDPGQGLRLIYYSQIVNDFQKGDIAEGYSVSREKKESFPLTVTSAQKNPTAFYLCASSPRGGTTDTQYFGPGTRLTVL.

V usage is TRBV30 and J usage is TRBJ1-5, with D unresolved. There are 12 residues in the CDR3. Trimming took off 2 bases at V and 10 bases at J, with 12 bases between the two ends. Looked up from germline, CDR1 is GTSNPN and CDR2 is SVGIG (reference sequence). The CDR3 loop reads CAWSSGSPPQHF. The CDR3 DNA sequence: TGTGCCTGGAGTTCCGGCAGTCCTCCCCAGCATTTT.

This chain connects TRBV15 to TRBJ2-2, with 8 bases fitting TRBD2. V dropped 0 bases and J dropped 2; count of bases not matched to a gene: 5. From germline, CDR1 is LNHNV and CDR2 YYDKDF (reference sequence). This CDR3 contains 17 residues. The CDR3 reads CATSREVIAGNTGELFF. The CDR3 DNA reads TGTGCCACCAGCAGAGAAGTGATAGCGGGAAACACCGGGGAGCTGTTTTTT.

The genes are TRBV15 and TRBJ1-2, with a weak D call TRBD1 (6 bases). The CDR3 consists of 16 residues. Germline CDR1 LNHNV, CDR2 YYDKDF (reference sequence). V was trimmed by 3 bases and J by 6 bases, leaving 20 bases between them. CDR3 sequence reads: CATSSRDFGTTDGYTF. Written as DNA, the CDR3 is TGTGCCACCAGCAGCCGCGATTTTGGGACAACAGATGGCTACACCTTC.

The chain couples TRBV15 to TRBJ2-5, with 8 bases identical to TRBD1. The J segment lost 4 bases and the V segment lost 1 base, leaving 11 bases of the junction unmatched. Germline CDR1 LNHNV, CDR2 YYDKDF (reference sequence). The CDR3 loop spans 17 amino acids. CDR3 coding DNA: TGTGCCACCAGCAGAGTACAAACAGGGGGGAGTTTAGAGACCCAGTACTTC. Its translation is CATSRVQTGGSLETQYF. The whole variable domain, remainder taken from reference TRBV15 and TRBJ2-5, is DAMVIQNPRYQVTQFGKPVTLSCSQTLNHNVMYWYQQKSSQAPKLLFHYYDKDFNNEADTPDNFQSRRPNTSFCFLDIRSPGLGDTAMYLCATSRVQTGGSLETQYFGPGTRLLVL.

There are a few counts of this clone. V is TRBV7-8 and J is TRBJ1-2; tentatively, D is TRBD1 (6 bases). CDR3 length: 13 residues. V was shortened by 1 base and J by 7 bases, with 10 bases between the two germline ends. The germline V gene encodes CDR1 SGHVS and CDR2 FQNEAQ. CDR3 DNA: TGTGCCAGCAGCTTAGGCAACAGGGCTGGCTACACCTTC. Protein: CASSLGNRAGYTF.

CDR3 DNA: TGTGCCAGCAGCCAAGCTCTCGGGGGCGCGCGGTACTTC. It is translated as CASSQALGGARYF. The genes are TRBV14 and TRBJ2-7, with D possibly called TRBD1 or TRBD2 (6 bases each). Germline-derived CDR1 and CDR2 are SGHDN and FVKESK. V was pared by 1 base and J by 12 bases, with 16 bases between. The CDR3 length is 13 residues.

CDR3 amino acids: CASSLALREGEQYF. In DNA, the CDR3 is TGTGCCAGCAGCTTAGCGCTTAGAGAAGGCGAGCAGTACTTC. The genes are TRBV7-9 and TRBJ2-5, with unresolved D. The DNA end lines up better with TRBJ2-7; the J call may be wrong. CDR3 size: 14 residues. Germline V gene sequence: CDR1 SEHNR, CDR2 FQNEAQ (reference sequence).

The chain uses TRBV19 and TRBJ2-1; the D call may be TRBD1 or TRBD2 (5 bases each). The CDR3 has 12 amino acids. V lost 5 bases and J 9 bases, leaving 11 bases between the germline ends. Germline lookup yields CDR1 LNHDA and CDR2 SQIVND (reference sequence). CDR3 sequence (DNA): TGTGCCAGTAGTCTTTTCGGGGCTGAGCAGTTCTTC. This sequence encodes CASSLFGAEQFF.